The entry below gives a single T cell receptor (beta chain) sequence along with its context. Antigen unknown. The data are from a study of Ad26.COV2.S vaccination and SARS-CoV-2 variants. Study-wide results and limits: Vaccine and placebo recipients had similar non-spike TCR breadth. Among vaccine recipients, spike-specific TCR breadth exceeded that of placebo recipients. Total responses of T cells may have been underestimated by the analyses of TCR breadth and depth.

Profiled with immunoSEQ multiplex PCR; TCRdb holds only in-frame clones, not every one. The table records roughly 100,000 clones, roughly 75% of them present only once. The CDR3 runs 15 residues. CDR1 SNHLY and CDR2 FYNNEI come from the germline V gene. V trimming: 8 bases; J trimming: 4 bases; junction bases outside the gene matches: 12. The sequencing used peripheral blood, collected after recovery from COVID-19. V usage is TRBV2 and J usage is TRBJ2-3, with 7 bases fitting TRBD1. The receptor was derived from a human donor who had recovered from COVID-19. CDR3: CASGKTGYGPDTQYF. CDR3 DNA sequence: TGTGCCAGCGGAAAGACAGGGTATGGCCCAGATACGCAGTATTTT.